Listed here are 8 T cell receptor beta chains from one sample, sequenced in a study of blood T cell repertoires in COVID-19. Method: immunoSEQ multiplex PCR; TCRdb's copy keeps in-frame clones and lacks some. The table shows 130,000 or so clones, with 70% to 80% occurring only once. Sequencing was performed on peripheral blood. The receptors here all came from a human donor in a cohort sampled during active COVID-19.

This chain connects TRBV12-5 to TRBJ1-3, with TRBD1 matching 9 bases. Germline trimming cut 6 bases from V and 4 bases from J; bases unmatched to any gene: 4. The CDR3 runs 14 residues. The germline CDR1 and CDR2 sequences are LGHNT and FRNRAP. CDR3 sequence reads: CASGPQGAGNTIYF. For the CDR3, the DNA is TGTGCTAGTGGCCCACAGGGGGCGGGAAACACCATATATTTT.

The chain is built from TRBV11-2 and TRBJ2-3; D is possibly TRBD2 (5 bases). The CDR3 has 15 amino acids. Germline CDR1 and CDR2: SGHAT and FQNNGV. Trimming left V 2 bases short and J 3 bases short, with 12 bases between. This CDR3 reads CASSLYTSYTDTQYF. The CDR3 bases are TGTGCCAGCAGCTTATACACTAGTTATACAGATACGCAGTATTTT.

The CDR3 sequence: CASSRQGWGEKLFF. CDR3 coding DNA: TGTGCCAGCTCACGTCAGGGATGGGGTGAAAAACTGTTTTTT. J is TRBJ1-4 and V is TRBV18; D is possibly TRBD1 (5 bases). Between the trimmed V and J ends, which lost 4 bases and 7 bases, there was a span of 13 bases. The CDR3 sequence is 14 residues long. The germline V gene has CDR1 KGHSH and CDR2 LQKENI.

This clone was seen once. The V gene is TRBV18, the J gene TRBJ2-1; TRBD1 matches at 8 bases. The CDR3 consists of 17 residues. In germline, CDR1 is KGHSH, CDR2 LQKENI. With 4 bases clipped from V and 8 bases from J, the junction kept 16 bases outside the gene matches. The CDR3 sequence: CASSHRDRLTERDEQFF. The CDR3 nucleotides are TGTGCCAGCTCACACCGGGACAGGCTCACGGAACGGGATGAGCAGTTCTTC.

This clone was recorded only once. This chain joins TRBV1 and TRBJ1-2. TRBV1 is a pseudogene. This CDR3 comprises 17 residues. CDR3: CTSSQAAAANRAYGYTF. CDR3 in DNA: TGCACCAGCAGCCAAGCGGCAGCGGCCAATCGTGCCTATGGCTACACCTTC.

The chain uses TRBV4-1 and TRBJ2-7, with 10 bases lining up with TRBD1. V shed 1 base, J shed 5 bases, and the junction held 2 bases outside the gene matches. CDR1 MGHRA and CDR2 YSYEKL come from the germline V gene. There are 14 residues in the CDR3. CDR3 DNA sequence: TGCGCCAGCAGCCAAGGACAGGGGGCCAACGAGCAGTACTTC. Protein: CASSQGQGANEQYF.

V usage is TRBV27 and J usage is TRBJ1-5, with D perhaps TRBD1 (5 bases). Germline V gives CDR1 MNHEY, CDR2 SMNVEV (reference sequence). V lost 5 bases, J lost 6 bases, and 11 bases lay in between. This CDR3 contains 13 residues. CDR3 in amino acids: CASSNRGTQPQHF. The CDR3, as DNA: TGTGCCAGCAGTAATAGGGGAACTCAGCCCCAGCATTTT.

This chain links TRBV28 with TRBJ2-7, with D perhaps TRBD1 (6 bases). Germline CDR1 and CDR2: MDHEN and SYDVKM. V shed 11 bases and J shed 3 bases, with 20 bases lying between them. This CDR3 has 14 amino acids. This CDR3 is CASTPGTGFYEQYF. In DNA form, the CDR3 reads TGTGCCTCCACCCCAGGCACAGGGTTCTACGAGCAGTACTTC.